Presented here are 8 T cell receptor beta chains from one specimen sequenced in a study of beta chain features in type 1 diabetes. Findings of the study overall: All four CD4+ subsets from Type 1 diabetes patients carried moderately but significantly shorter TCRB CDR3s.

Their cognate antigens are unknown. The isolated RNA, all of it, was reverse transcribed, so expressed TCRB transcripts were what got sequenced. Some clones are missing from TCRdb's copy, which holds only in-frame ones; the method was immunoSEQ multiplex PCR. The sample has a few hundred thousand clones, less than 30% seen once. Sequenced: naive CD4+ T cells from blood. These receptors were collected from a young woman with type 1 diabetes.

As regards this clone: This sample also contains other DNA sequences that code for the same CDR3. The chain combines TRBV28 with TRBJ1-5; D gene ambiguous. The V end was cut by 4 bases, the J end by 2 bases, with 3 bases between. CDR1 is MDHEN and CDR2 is SYDVKM in the germline V gene. The length of the CDR3 is 12 residues. This chain's CDR3 is CASSSGNQPQHF. CDR3 coding DNA: TGTGCCAGCAGTTCCGGCAATCAGCCCCAGCATTTT.

The rearrangement joins TRBV18 to TRBJ2-1; 8 positions match TRBD2. V gave up 2 bases and J gave up 8 bases; unmatched junction bases: 11. This CDR3 has 16 residues. Germline CDR1 is KGHSH and CDR2 is LQKENI. CDR3 residues: CASSPGPGGPWDEQFF. Written as DNA, the CDR3 is TGTGCCAGCTCACCAGGGCCGGGAGGGCCGTGGGATGAGCAGTTCTTC.

This clone was counted between two and nine times. This rearrangement joins TRBV7-9 to TRBJ1-2; D possibly corresponds to TRBD1 (5 bases). The V end lost 3 bases, the J end lost 0 bases, and 17 bases lay between the germline ends. The CDR3 runs 17 residues. Germline lookup yields CDR1 SEHNR and CDR2 FQNEAQ (reference sequence). CDR3 in amino acids: CASSFGRGRKANYGYTF. The CDR3 DNA follows: TGTGCCAGCAGCTTTGGACGGGGGAGGAAAGCTAACTATGGCTACACCTTC.

This clone was seen a handful of times. The rearrangement links TRBV2 to TRBJ1-4, with a weak D call TRBD1 (6 bases). This CDR3 is 13 amino acids long. With 6 bases removed from V and 7 bases from J, the gap between germline ends came to 12 bases. Looked up from germline, CDR1 is SNHLY and CDR2 is FYNNEI. In nucleotides, the CDR3 is TGTGCCAGCAGGGGGACACTGGGTGAAAAACTGTTTTTT. This codes for CASRGTLGEKLFF.

This chain connects TRBV29-1 to TRBJ1-1; 9 bases line up with TRBD1. The trim removed 4 bases at V and 8 bases at J, leaving 8 bases unmatched. The germline V gene has CDR1 SQVTM and CDR2 ANQGSEA. The CDR3 loop spans 13 amino acids. The CDR3 DNA reads as TGCAGCGTTGTCATTCGGGACAGGGAAGAAGCTTTCTTT. It yields the protein CSVVIRDREEAFF.

This clone showed up just a few times. This chain links TRBV23-1 with TRBJ2-1; 9 bases align to TRBD1. TRBV23-1 is annotated as an ORF whose role is uncertain. The J segment lost 8 bases and the V segment lost 3 bases, leaving 8 bases of the junction unmatched. This CDR3 region has 15 residues. CDR3 nucleotide sequence: TGCGCCAGCAGTCAGCGGGACAGGGATGAAGATGAGCAGTTCTTC. Protein sequence: CASSQRDRDEDEQFF.

The J gene is TRBJ1-2, the V gene TRBV19; D is ambiguous. This CDR3 spans 11 amino acids. V lost 7 bases to trimming and J lost 6 bases, with 9 bases between them. Looked up from germline, CDR1 is LNHDA and CDR2 is SQIVND (reference sequence). The CDR3 coding sequence is TGTGCCAGTACGTCCAGGCATGGCTACACCTTC. It translates to CASTSRHGYTF.

This clone has more than one count but fewer than ten. The chain links TRBV10-3 to TRBJ2-7; maybe TRBD2 (6 bases). V was trimmed by 10 bases and J by 2 bases, leaving 12 bases between them. CDR1 is ENHRY and CDR2 is SYGVKD in the germline V gene. This CDR3 is built from 12 residues. The CDR3 DNA is TGTGCCACCCGGGACTCAGCCTACGAGCAGTACTTC. This codes for CATRDSAYEQYF.